Below are 9 T cell receptor beta chains sequenced from a single sample in a study of cytomegalovirus exposure and HLA in healthy donors. The method was immunoSEQ multiplex PCR; TCRdb's version includes in-frame clones alone and lacks a portion of them. The profile covers some 160,000 clones, with approximately 90% appearing a single time and under 0.8% taken by the ten largest. The sequenced sample consisted of PBMCs. These receptors all stem from a man younger than 35 in good health and CMV-seronegative.

The rearrangement links TRBV7-9 to TRBJ1-4, with D unclear. Germline CDR1 reads SEHNR; CDR2 reads FQNEAQ (reference sequence). Trimming stripped 5 bases from V and 2 bases from J, with 9 bases between. The CDR3 length is 14 residues. The CDR3 spells CASSLGPTNEKLFF. The CDR3 nucleotides are TGTGCCAGCAGCCTAGGTCCGACTAATGAAAAACTGTTTTTT.

The V and J genes are TRBV19 and TRBJ2-3; TRBD1 aligns across 9 bases. This CDR3 has 15 residues. Germline CDR1 reads LNHDA; CDR2 reads SQIVND (reference sequence). V gave up 5 bases and J gave up 6 bases; unmatched junction bases: 9. CDR3 nucleotide sequence: TGTGCCAGTAGTGCCCAGAACAGGGGGCCGGATACGCAGTATTTT. Translation gives CASSAQNRGPDTQYF. The full variable domain, in which reference TRBV19 and TRBJ2-3 provide the parts outside the CDR3, is DGGITQSPKYLFRKEGQNVTLSCEQNLNHDAMYWYRQDPGQGLRLIYYSQIVNDFQKGDIAEGYSVSREKKESFPLTVTSAQKNPTAFYLCASSAQNRGPDTQYFGPGTRLTVL.

This sequence joins TRBV25-1 and TRBJ2-5, with D uncertain. The length of the CDR3 is 14 residues. Trimming removed 3 bases at V and 0 bases at J, with 8 bases between. CDR1 and CDR2 (germline): MGHDK, SYGVNS. The CDR3 region has the DNA TGTGCCAGCAGTGATTTACTGAACCAAGAGACCCAGTACTTC. As protein: CASSDLLNQETQYF.

The chain has TRBV19 and TRBJ1-2, with 8 bases that match TRBD1. The germline gives CDR1 LNHDA, CDR2 SQIVND (reference sequence). The CDR3 covers 15 residues. V lost 9 bases to trimming and J lost 2 bases; unmatched junction nucleotides: 11. The CDR3 nucleotides read TGTGCCAGCGGACAGGGACTCCGCGGCAACTATGGCTACACCTTC. The encoded protein is CASGQGLRGNYGYTF.

This chain joins TRBV6-5 and TRBJ2-5; 7 positions match TRBD2. V shed 4 bases and J 5 bases; nucleotides not matched to a gene: 7. Looked up from germline, CDR1 is MNHEY and CDR2 is SVGAGI. There are 14 residues in the CDR3. The CDR3 loop reads CASSSYQGGETQYF. CDR3 in DNA: TGTGCCAGCAGTTCCTACCAGGGAGGGGAGACCCAGTACTTC.

This clone was picked up one time. V and J are TRBV6-5 and TRBJ1-1; TRBD1 aligns across 8 bases. In germline, CDR1 is MNHEY, CDR2 SVGAGI. J was trimmed by 0 bases and V by 5 bases; bases with no gene match: 2. There are 14 residues in the CDR3. DNA of the CDR3: TGTGCCAGCAGTCAGGGGGCGTTGAACACTGAAGCTTTCTTT. As protein: CASSQGALNTEAFF.

The chain carries TRBV30 and TRBJ1-2; 7 nucleotides align to TRBD1. The germline V gene has CDR1 GTSNPN and CDR2 SVGIG (reference sequence). The CDR3 extends over 13 amino acids. Trimming took 0 bases from V and 8 from J; bases not matched to a gene: 6. Here the CDR3 DNA reads TGTGCCTGGAGTGTACAGGGGACGGAGGGCTACACCTTC. Its protein is CAWSVQGTEGYTF.

The chain uses TRBV7-9 and TRBJ1-4, with 9 positions matching TRBD1. This CDR3 spans 16 amino acids. Germline CDR1 SEHNR, CDR2 FQNEAQ (reference sequence). V dropped 5 bases and J dropped 0; count of bases not matched to a gene: 4. CDR3 coding DNA: TGTGCCAGCAGCCAGGACAGGGGAGCAACTAATGAAAAACTGTTTTTT. This gives the protein CASSQDRGATNEKLFF.

The genes are TRBV27 and TRBJ2-1; D is ambiguous. CDR1 MNHEY and CDR2 SMNVEV come from the germline V gene (reference sequence). The CDR3 consists of 11 residues. Between the trimmed V and J ends, which lost 3 bases and 7 bases, there was a span of 4 bases. CDR3 DNA: TGTGCCAGCAGTTTCCCAAATGAGCAGTTCTTC. Protein sequence: CASSFPNEQFF.